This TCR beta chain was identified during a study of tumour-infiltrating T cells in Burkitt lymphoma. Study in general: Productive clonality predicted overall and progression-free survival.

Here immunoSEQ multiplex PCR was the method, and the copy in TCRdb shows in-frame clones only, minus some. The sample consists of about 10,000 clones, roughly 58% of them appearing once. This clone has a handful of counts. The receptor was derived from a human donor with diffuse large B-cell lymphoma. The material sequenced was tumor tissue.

CDR3 bases: TGTGCCAGCAGTTACGAGGGGATGGCTACGCAGTATTTT. Translation: CASSYEGMATQYF. V and J are TRBV6-5 and TRBJ2-3; tentatively, D is TRBD1 or TRBD2 (5 bases each). The CDR3 loop spans 13 amino acids. Trimming took off 2 bases at V and 8 bases at J, with 11 bases between the two ends. CDR1 is MNHEY and CDR2 is SVGAGI in the germline V gene.